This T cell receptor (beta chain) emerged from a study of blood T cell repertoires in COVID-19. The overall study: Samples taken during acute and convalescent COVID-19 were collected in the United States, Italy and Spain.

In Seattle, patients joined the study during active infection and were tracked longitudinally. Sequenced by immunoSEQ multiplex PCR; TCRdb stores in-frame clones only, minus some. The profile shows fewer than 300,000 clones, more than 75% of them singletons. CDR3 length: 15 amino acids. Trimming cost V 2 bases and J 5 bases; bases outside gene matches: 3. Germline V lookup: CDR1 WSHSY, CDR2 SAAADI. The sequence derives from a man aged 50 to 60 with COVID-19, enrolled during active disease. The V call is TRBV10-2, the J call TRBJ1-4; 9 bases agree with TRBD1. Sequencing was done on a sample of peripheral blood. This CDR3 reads CASSERDRENEKLFF. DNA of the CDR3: TGCGCCAGCAGTGAGCGGGACAGGGAGAATGAAAAACTGTTTTTT.